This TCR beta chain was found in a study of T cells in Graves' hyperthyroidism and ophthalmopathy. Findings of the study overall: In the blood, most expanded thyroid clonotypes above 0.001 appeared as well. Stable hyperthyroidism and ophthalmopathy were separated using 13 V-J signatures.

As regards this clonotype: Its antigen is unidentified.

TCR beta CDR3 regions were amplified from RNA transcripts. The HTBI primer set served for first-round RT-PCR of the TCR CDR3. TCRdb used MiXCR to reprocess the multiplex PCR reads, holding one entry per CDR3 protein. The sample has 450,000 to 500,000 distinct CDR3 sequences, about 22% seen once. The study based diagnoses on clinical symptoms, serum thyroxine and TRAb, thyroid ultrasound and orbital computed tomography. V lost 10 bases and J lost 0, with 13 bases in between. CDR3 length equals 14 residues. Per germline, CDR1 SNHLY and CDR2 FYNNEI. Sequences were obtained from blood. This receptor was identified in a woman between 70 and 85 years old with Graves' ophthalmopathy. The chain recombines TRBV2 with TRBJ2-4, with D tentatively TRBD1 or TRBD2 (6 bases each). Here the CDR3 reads CAIGGTLAKNIQYF. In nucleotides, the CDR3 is TGTGCCATAGGGGGGACTCTAGCCAAAAACATTCAGTACTTC.